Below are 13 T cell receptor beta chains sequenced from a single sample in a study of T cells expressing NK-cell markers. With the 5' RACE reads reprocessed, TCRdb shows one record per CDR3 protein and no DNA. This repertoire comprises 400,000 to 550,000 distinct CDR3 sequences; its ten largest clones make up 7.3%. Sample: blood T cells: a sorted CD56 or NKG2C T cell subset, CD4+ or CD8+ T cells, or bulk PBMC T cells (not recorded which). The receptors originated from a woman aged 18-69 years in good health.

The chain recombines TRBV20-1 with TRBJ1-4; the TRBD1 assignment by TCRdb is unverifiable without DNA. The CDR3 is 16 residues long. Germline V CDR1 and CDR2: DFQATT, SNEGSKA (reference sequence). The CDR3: CSAREPRTGWNGKLFF.

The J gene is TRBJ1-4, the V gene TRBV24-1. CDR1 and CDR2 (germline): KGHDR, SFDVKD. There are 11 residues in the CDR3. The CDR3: CATSAGGKLFF.

CDR3 loop: CSARSGGRTSGNTIYF. The chain carries TRBV20-1 and TRBJ1-3. This CDR3 has 16 amino acids. Germline loops: CDR1 DFQATT, CDR2 SNEGSKA (reference sequence).

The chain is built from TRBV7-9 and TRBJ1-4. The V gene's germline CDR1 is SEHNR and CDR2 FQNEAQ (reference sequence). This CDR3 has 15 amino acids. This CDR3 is CASSLTGSTNEKLFF.

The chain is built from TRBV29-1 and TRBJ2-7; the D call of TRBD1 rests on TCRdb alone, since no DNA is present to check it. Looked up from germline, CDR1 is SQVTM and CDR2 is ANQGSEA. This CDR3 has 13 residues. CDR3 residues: CSVPGTGRYEQYF.

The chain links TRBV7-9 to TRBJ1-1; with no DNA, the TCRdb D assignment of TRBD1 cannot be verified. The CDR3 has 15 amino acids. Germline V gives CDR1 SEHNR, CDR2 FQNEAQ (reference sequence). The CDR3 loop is CASSFRGWENTEAFF. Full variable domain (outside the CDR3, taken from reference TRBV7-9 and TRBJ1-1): DTGVSQNPRHKITKRGQNVTFRCDPISEHNRLYWYRQTLGQGPEFLTYFQNEAQLEKSRLLSDRFSAERPKGSFSTLEIQRTEQGDSAMYLCASSFRGWENTEAFFGQGTRLTVV.

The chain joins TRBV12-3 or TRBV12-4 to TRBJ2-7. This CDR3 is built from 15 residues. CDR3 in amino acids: CASSLGLANSYEQYF.

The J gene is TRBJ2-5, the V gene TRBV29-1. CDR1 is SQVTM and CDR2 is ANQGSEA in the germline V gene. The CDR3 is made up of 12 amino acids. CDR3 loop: CSVAVSQETQYF. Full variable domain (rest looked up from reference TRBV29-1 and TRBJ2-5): SAVISQKPSRDICQRGTSLTIQCQVDSQVTMMFWYRQQPGQSLTLIATANQGSEATYESGFVIDKFPISRPNLTFSTLTVSNMSPEDSSIYLCSVAVSQETQYFGPGTRLLVL.

The chain's CDR3 is CASSPIGTNTGELFF. The gene calls are TRBV9 and TRBJ2-2; checking the TCRdb D call of TRBD2 is not possible without DNA. There are 15 residues in the CDR3. Germline values: CDR1 SGDLS, CDR2 YYNGEE.

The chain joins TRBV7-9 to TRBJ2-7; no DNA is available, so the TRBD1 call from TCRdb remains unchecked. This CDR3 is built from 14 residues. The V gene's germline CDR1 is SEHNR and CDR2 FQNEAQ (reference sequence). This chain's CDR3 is CASRPPIPWVEQYF.

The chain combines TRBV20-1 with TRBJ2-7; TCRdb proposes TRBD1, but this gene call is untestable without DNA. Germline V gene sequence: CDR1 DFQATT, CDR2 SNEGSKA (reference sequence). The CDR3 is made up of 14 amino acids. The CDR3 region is CSASSGTGVYEQYF.

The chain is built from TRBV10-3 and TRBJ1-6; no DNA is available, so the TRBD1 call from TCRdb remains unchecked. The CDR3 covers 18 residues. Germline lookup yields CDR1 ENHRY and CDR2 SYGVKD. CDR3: CAISDPDRGPRDNSPLHF.

The chain's CDR3 is CASSFGQPLSGSSGYEQYF. V usage is TRBV7-6 and J usage is TRBJ2-7; TCRdb calls TRBD2, which cannot be checked without DNA. The germline V gene has CDR1 SGHVS and CDR2 FNYEAQ. This CDR3 spans 19 amino acids.